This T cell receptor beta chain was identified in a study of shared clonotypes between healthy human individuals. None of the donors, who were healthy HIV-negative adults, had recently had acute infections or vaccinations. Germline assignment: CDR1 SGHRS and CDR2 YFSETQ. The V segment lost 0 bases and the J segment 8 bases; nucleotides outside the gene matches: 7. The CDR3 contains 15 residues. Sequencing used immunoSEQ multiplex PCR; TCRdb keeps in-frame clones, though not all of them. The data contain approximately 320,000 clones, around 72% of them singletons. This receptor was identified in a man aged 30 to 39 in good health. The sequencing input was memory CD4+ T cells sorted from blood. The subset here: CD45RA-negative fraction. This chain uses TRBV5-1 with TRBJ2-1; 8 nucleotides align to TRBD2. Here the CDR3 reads CASSLASGSRDEQFF. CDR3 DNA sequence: TGCGCCAGCAGCTTGGCGAGCGGGAGTCGGGATGAGCAGTTCTTC.